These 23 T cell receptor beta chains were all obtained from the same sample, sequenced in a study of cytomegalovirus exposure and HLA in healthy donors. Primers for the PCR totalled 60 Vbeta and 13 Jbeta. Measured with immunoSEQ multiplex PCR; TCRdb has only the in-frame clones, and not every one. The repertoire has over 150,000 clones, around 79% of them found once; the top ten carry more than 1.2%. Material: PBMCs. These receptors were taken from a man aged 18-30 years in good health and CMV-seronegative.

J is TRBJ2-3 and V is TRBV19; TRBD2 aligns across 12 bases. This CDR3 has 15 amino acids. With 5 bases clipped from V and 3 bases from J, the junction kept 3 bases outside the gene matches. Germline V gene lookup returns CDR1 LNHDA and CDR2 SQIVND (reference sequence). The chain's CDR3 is CASSSGTSGTDTQYF. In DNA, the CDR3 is TGTGCCAGTAGTTCCGGGACTAGCGGGACAGATACGCAGTATTTT.

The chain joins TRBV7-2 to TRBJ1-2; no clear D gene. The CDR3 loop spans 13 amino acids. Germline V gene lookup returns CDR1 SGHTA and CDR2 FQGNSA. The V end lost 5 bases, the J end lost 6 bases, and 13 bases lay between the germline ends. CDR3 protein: CASSPPREHGYTF. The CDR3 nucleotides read TGTGCCAGCAGCCCTCCAAGAGAGCATGGCTACACCTTC. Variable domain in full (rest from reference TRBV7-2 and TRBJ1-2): GAGVSQSPSNKVTEKGKDVELRCDPISGHTALYWYRQSLGQGLEFLIYFQGNSAPDKSGLPSDRFSAERTGGSVSTLTIQRTQQEDSAVYLCASSPPREHGYTFGSGTRLTVV.

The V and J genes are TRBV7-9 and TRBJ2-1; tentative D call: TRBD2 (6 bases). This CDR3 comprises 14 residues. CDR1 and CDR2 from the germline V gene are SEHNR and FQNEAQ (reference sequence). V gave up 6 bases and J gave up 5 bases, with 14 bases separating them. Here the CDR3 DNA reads TGTGCCAGCAGAAGTACGGGAGTAGACAATGAGCAGTTCTTC. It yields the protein CASRSTGVDNEQFF.

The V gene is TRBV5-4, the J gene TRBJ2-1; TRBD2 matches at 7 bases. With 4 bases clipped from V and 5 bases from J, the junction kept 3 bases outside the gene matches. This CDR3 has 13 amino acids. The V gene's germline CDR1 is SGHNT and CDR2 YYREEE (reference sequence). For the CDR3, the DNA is TGTGCCAGCAGCAGGACTAGAGACAATGAGCAGTTCTTC. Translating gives CASSRTRDNEQFF.

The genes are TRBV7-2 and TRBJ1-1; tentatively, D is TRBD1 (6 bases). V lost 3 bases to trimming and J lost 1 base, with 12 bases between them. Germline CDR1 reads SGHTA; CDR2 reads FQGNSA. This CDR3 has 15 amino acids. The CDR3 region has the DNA TGTGCCAGCAGCTTCACCGGGACATCGAACACTGAAGCTTTCTTT. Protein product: CASSFTGTSNTEAFF. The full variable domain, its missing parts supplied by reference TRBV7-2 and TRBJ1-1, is GAGVSQSPSNKVTEKGKDVELRCDPISGHTALYWYRQSLGQGLEFLIYFQGNSAPDKSGLPSDRFSAERTGGSVSTLTIQRTQQEDSAVYLCASSFTGTSNTEAFFGQGTRLTVV.

CDR3 residues: CASSYVLAGGGEQFF. In nucleotides, the CDR3 is TGTGCCAGCAGTTACGTCCTAGCGGGAGGGGGTGAGCAGTTCTTC. The chain employs TRBV6-5 and TRBJ2-1; 12 positions match TRBD2. CDR3 length: 15 residues. V shed 2 bases, J shed 9 bases, and the junction held 5 bases outside the gene matches. The germline V gene has CDR1 MNHEY and CDR2 SVGAGI.

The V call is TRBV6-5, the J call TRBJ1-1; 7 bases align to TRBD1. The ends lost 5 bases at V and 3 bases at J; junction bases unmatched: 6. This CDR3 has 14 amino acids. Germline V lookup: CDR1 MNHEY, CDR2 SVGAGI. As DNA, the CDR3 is TGTGCCAGCAGTCCCAGGGGGGTGTACACTGAAGCTTTCTTT. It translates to CASSPRGVYTEAFF.

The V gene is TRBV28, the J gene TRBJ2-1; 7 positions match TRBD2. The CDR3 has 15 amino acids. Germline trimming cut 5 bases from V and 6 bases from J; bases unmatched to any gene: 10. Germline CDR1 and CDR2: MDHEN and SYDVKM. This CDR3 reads CASSTLARPINEQFF. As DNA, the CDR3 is TGTGCCAGCAGTACACTAGCGCGCCCTATCAATGAGCAGTTCTTC.

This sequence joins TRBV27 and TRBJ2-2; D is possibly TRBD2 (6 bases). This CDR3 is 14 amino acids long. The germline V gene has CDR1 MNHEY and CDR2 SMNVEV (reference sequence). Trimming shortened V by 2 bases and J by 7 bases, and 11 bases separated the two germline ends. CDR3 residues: CASSLEREHGELFF. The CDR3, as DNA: TGTGCCAGCAGTTTAGAACGGGAGCACGGGGAGCTGTTTTTT.

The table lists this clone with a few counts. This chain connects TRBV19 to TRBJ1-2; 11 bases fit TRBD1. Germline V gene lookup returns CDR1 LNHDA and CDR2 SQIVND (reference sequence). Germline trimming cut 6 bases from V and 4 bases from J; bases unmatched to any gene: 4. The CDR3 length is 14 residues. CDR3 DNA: TGTGCCAGTAGGAGGACAGGGGGCAGCTATGGCTACACCTTC. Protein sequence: CASRRTGGSYGYTF.

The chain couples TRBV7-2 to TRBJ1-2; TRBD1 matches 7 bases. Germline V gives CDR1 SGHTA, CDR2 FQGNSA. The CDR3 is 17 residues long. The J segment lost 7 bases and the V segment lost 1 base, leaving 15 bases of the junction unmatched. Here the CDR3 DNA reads TGTGCCAGCAGCTTAGTAGGCCCGGGACAGAATATAGGTGGCTACACCTTC. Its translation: CASSLVGPGQNIGGYTF.

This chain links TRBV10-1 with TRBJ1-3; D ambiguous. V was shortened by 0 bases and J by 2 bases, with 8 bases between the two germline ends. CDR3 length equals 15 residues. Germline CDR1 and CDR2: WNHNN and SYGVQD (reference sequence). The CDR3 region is CASSESPETGNTIYF. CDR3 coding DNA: TGCGCCAGCAGTGAGTCTCCGGAGACTGGAAACACCATATATTTT.

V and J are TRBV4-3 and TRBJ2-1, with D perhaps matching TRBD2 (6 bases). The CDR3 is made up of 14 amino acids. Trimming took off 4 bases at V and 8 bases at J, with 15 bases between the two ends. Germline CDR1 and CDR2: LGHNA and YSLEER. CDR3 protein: CASSRTGGSDEQFF. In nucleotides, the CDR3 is TGCGCCAGCAGCCGCACCGGAGGGTCGGATGAGCAGTTCTTC.

The CDR3 DNA sequence: TGTGCCAGTAGTGCCCGGAGACTAGCGGGAGGGTACCGGGAGGAGCAGTTCTTC. Translated, it gives CASSARRLAGGYREEQFF. The gene calls are TRBV19 and TRBJ2-1; 14 bases align to TRBD2. This CDR3 is built from 18 residues. V gave up 5 bases and J gave up 10 bases; unmatched junction bases: 16. Germline loops: CDR1 LNHDA, CDR2 SQIVND (reference sequence).

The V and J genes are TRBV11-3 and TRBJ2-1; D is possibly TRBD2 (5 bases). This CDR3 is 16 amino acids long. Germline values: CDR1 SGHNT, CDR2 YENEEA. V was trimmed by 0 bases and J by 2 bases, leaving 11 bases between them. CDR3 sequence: CASSLDRTGTYNEQFF. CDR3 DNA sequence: TGTGCCAGCAGCTTAGATCGAACGGGGACCTACAATGAGCAGTTCTTC.

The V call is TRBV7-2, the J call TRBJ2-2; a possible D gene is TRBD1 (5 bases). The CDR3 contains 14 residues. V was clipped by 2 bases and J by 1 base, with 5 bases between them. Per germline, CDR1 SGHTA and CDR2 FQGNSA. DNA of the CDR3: TGTGCCAGCAGCTTACAGGGGAACACCGGGGAGCTGTTTTTT. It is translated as CASSLQGNTGELFF.

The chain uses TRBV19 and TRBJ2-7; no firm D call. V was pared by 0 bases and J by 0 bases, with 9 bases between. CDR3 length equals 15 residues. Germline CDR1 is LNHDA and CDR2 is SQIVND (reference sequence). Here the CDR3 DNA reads TGTGCCAGTAGTATAGACGCCTTGAGCTCCTACGAGCAGTACTTC. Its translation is CASSIDALSSYEQYF.

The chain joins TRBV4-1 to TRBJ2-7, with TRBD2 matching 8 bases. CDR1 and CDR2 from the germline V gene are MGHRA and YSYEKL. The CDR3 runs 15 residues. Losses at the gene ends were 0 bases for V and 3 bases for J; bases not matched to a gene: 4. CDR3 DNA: TGCGCCAGCAGCCAAGATGGTACTAGCGGCTACGAGCAGTACTTC. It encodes CASSQDGTSGYEQYF.

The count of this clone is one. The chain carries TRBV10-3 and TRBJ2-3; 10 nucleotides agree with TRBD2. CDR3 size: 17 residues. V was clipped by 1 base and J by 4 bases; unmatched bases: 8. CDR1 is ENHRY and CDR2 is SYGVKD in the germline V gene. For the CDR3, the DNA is TGTGCCATCAGTGAGTACGGGCTAGCGGGAGTCCCAGATACGCAGTATTTT. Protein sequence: CAISEYGLAGVPDTQYF.

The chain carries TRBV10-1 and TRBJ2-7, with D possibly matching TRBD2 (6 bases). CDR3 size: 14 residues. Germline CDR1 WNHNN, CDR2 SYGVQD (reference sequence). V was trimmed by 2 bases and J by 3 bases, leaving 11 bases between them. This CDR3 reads CASSEGRGHYEQYF. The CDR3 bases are TGCGCCAGCAGTGAGGGGCGGGGCCACTACGAGCAGTACTTC.

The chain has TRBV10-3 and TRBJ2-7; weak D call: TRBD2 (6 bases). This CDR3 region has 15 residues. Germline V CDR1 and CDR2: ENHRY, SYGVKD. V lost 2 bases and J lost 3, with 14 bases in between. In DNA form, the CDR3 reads TGTGCCATCAGTGAGCCCGACGGGAGTTACTACGAGCAGTACTTC. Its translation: CAISEPDGSYYEQYF.

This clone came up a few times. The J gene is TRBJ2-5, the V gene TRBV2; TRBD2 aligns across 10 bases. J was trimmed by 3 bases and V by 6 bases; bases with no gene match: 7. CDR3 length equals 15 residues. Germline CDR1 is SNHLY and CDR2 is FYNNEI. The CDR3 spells CASSQSTSGEETQYF. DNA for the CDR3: TGTGCCAGCAGCCAAAGCACTAGCGGGGAAGAGACCCAGTACTTC.

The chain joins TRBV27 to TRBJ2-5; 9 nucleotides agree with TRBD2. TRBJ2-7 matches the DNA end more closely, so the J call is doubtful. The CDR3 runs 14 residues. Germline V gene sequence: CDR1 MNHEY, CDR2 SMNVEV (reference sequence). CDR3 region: CASRFSGRGYEQYF. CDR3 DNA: TGTGCCAGCAGATTTAGCGGGAGAGGATACGAGCAGTACTTC.